The rows below give T cell receptor beta chains drawn from one sample of a study of control samples from healthy donors and cancer patients. Libraries were prepared by immunoSEQ multiplex PCR; TCRdb keeps only in-frame clonotypes and omits some of them. There are tens of thousands of clones in the sample; about 90% occur only once, and over 1.5% lies in the top ten. Sequencing was performed on PBMCs. The receptors originated from a woman between 55 and 75 years old with head and neck cancer. Each CDR3 is given with its conserved first and last residue. D genes are given only for firm matches. Only part of the rows carry a size: once, few, many, or a class if the clone is expanded.

v_call: TRBV28
clone_size: NA
j_call: TRBJ2-6
d_call: NA
cdr3_aa: CASSLSPTSFSGANVLTF
cdr3_nt: TGTGCCAGCAGTTTATCCCCCACATCTTTCTCTGGGGCCAACGTCCTGACTTTC

v_call: TRBV6-6
clone_size: NA
j_call: TRBJ2-7
d_call: NA
cdr3_aa: CASRSQVLEGYEQYF
cdr3_nt: TGTGCCAGCAGGTCACAGGTCCTTGAGGGTTACGAGCAGTACTTC

v_call: TRBV5-5
clone_size: NA
j_call: TRBJ2-1
d_call: TRBD2
cdr3_aa: CASSLAGSGRSYNEQFF
cdr3_nt: TGTGCCAGCAGCTTGGCAGGGAGCGGGAGATCCTACAATGAGCAGTTCTTC

v_call: TRBV5-1
clone_size: NA
j_call: TRBJ2-7
d_call: TRBD2
cdr3_aa: CASSIGLAADYEQYF
cdr3_nt: TGCGCCAGCAGCATAGGACTAGCGGCCGACTACGAGCAGTACTTC

v_call: TRBV5-1
clone_size: NA
j_call: TRBJ1-1
d_call: NA
cdr3_aa: CASSLDTKGTEAFF
cdr3_nt: TGCGCCAGCAGCCTTGACACAAAAGGCACTGAAGCTTTCTTT

v_call: TRBV30
clone_size: NA
j_call: TRBJ2-5
d_call: NA
cdr3_aa: CAWSGRGGETQYF
cdr3_nt: TGTGCCTGGAGTGGAAGGGGGGGCGAGACCCAGTACTTC

v_call: TRBV28
clone_size: NA
j_call: TRBJ2-7
d_call: TRBD2
cdr3_aa: CASSPSGLAGERSYF
cdr3_nt: TGTGCCAGCAGTCCTTCGGGGTTAGCGGGAGAAAGGTCGTACTTC

v_call: TRBV5-6
clone_size: NA
j_call: TRBJ2-5
d_call: NA
cdr3_aa: CASSLLGGDETQYF
cdr3_nt: TGTGCCAGCAGCTTGTTAGGCGGGGACGAGACCCAGTACTTC

v_call: TRBV15
clone_size: NA
j_call: TRBJ1-5
d_call: NA
cdr3_aa: CATSRDRSGNQPQHF
cdr3_nt: TGTGCCACCAGCAGAGATAGGTCAGGCAATCAGCCCCAGCATTTT

v_call: TRBV7-8
clone_size: NA
j_call: TRBJ2-7
d_call: TRBD1
cdr3_aa: CASSLRDSHYEQYF
cdr3_nt: TGTGCCAGCAGCTTACGGGACAGCCACTACGAGCAGTACTTC

v_call: TRBV5-8
clone_size: NA
j_call: TRBJ1-5
d_call: NA
cdr3_aa: CASSLGRRNQPQHF
cdr3_nt: TGTGCCAGCAGCTTGGGACGGAGGAATCAGCCCCAGCATTTT

v_call: TRBV30
clone_size: NA
j_call: TRBJ2-1
d_call: NA
cdr3_aa: CAWPKGLDLYNEQFF
cdr3_nt: TGTGCCTGGCCCAAAGGCCTAGATCTCTACAATGAGCAGTTCTTC

v_call: TRBV6-5
clone_size: NA
j_call: TRBJ2-5
d_call: NA
cdr3_aa: CASSSYQETQYF
cdr3_nt: TGTGCCAGCAGTTCGTACCAAGAGACCCAGTACTTC

v_call: TRBV7-9
clone_size: NA
j_call: TRBJ2-1
d_call: NA
cdr3_aa: CASSFQASYNEQFF
cdr3_nt: TGTGCCAGCAGCTTCCAGGCTTCCTACAATGAGCAGTTCTTC

v_call: TRBV3-1/TRBV3-2
clone_size: NA
j_call: TRBJ2-1
d_call: NA
cdr3_aa: CASSQEGRYWDEQFF
cdr3_nt: TGTGCCAGCAGCCAAGAAGGCCGGTATTGGGATGAGCAGTTCTTC

v_call: TRBV28
clone_size: NA
j_call: TRBJ2-5
d_call: NA
cdr3_aa: CASRHSRGAETQYF
cdr3_nt: TGTGCCAGCAGACACTCGAGGGGGGCTGAGACCCAGTACTTC

v_call: TRBV2
clone_size: NA
j_call: TRBJ2-5
d_call: NA
cdr3_aa: CASSKVDHGETQYF
cdr3_nt: TGTGCCAGCAGCAAGGTGGACCATGGGGAGACCCAGTACTTC

v_call: TRBV5-5
clone_size: once
j_call: TRBJ2-2
d_call: NA
cdr3_aa: CASSFETANTGELFF
cdr3_nt: TGTGCCAGCAGCTTCGAAACCGCGAACACCGGGGAGCTGTTTTTT

v_call: TRBV28
clone_size: NA
j_call: TRBJ1-3
d_call: NA
cdr3_aa: CASSFGGNTIYF
cdr3_nt: TGTGCCAGCAGTTTTGGTGGAAACACCATATATTTT

v_call: TRBV2
clone_size: NA
j_call: TRBJ2-2
d_call: NA
cdr3_aa: CASSDRHANTGELFF
cdr3_nt: TGTGCCAGCAGTGACCGGCATGCGAACACCGGGGAGCTGTTTTTT

v_call: TRBV11-2
clone_size: few
j_call: TRBJ1-2
d_call: TRBD1
cdr3_aa: CASSLTGESSSYGYTF
cdr3_nt: TGTGCCAGCAGCTTGACAGGGGAGTCCTCCTCCTATGGCTACACCTTC

v_call: TRBV6-5
clone_size: NA
j_call: TRBJ2-2
d_call: NA
cdr3_aa: CASSYPAPTGELFF
cdr3_nt: TGTGCCAGCAGTTACCCAGCTCCCACCGGGGAGCTGTTTTTT

v_call: TRBV19
clone_size: NA
j_call: TRBJ2-2
d_call: NA
cdr3_aa: CASNPGGGISGELFF
cdr3_nt: TGTGCCAGTAATCCAGGCGGGGGCATTTCCGGGGAGCTGTTTTTT

v_call: TRBV2
clone_size: NA
j_call: TRBJ2-4
d_call: NA
cdr3_aa: CASSENRENIQYF
cdr3_nt: TGTGCCAGCAGTGAGAACAGGGAAAACATTCAGTACTTC

v_call: TRBV7-8
clone_size: once
j_call: TRBJ1-1
d_call: NA
cdr3_aa: CASSWNGDTEAFF
cdr3_nt: TGTGCCAGCAGCTGGAATGGGGACACTGAAGCTTTCTTT

v_call: TRBV15
clone_size: NA
j_call: TRBJ1-6
d_call: NA
cdr3_aa: CATSRESDPNSPLHF
cdr3_nt: TGTGCCACCAGCAGAGAATCGGACCCCAATTCACCCCTCCACTTT

v_call: TRBV11-2
clone_size: NA
j_call: TRBJ1-1
d_call: NA
cdr3_aa: CASSLSEVTEAFF
cdr3_nt: TGTGCCAGCAGCTTGTCGGAAGTCACTGAAGCTTTCTTT

v_call: TRBV4-2
clone_size: NA
j_call: TRBJ2-2
d_call: NA
cdr3_aa: CAGSQEIRGAGVARRGAVF
cdr3_nt: TGTGCCGGCAGCCAAGAGATTAGGGGGGCAGGGGTGGCCCGCCGGGGAGCTGTTTTT

v_call: TRBV27
clone_size: once
j_call: TRBJ1-6
d_call: TRBD1
cdr3_aa: CASSTGQGDNSPLHF
cdr3_nt: TGTGCCAGCAGTACCGGACAGGGCGATAATTCACCCCTCCACTTT

v_call: TRBV7-2
clone_size: NA
j_call: TRBJ2-7
d_call: NA
cdr3_aa: CASSTPRRSYEQYF
cdr3_nt: TGTGCCAGCAGCACTCCAAGGCGGTCCTACGAGCAGTACTTC

v_call: TRBV6-5
clone_size: NA
j_call: TRBJ1-2
d_call: NA
cdr3_aa: CASRGDNYGYTF
cdr3_nt: TGTGCCAGCAGAGGAGACAACTATGGCTACACCTTC

v_call: TRBV5-1
clone_size: NA
j_call: TRBJ1-1
d_call: NA
cdr3_aa: CASSLGGGANTEAFF
cdr3_nt: TGCGCCAGCAGCTTGGGAGGAGGGGCCAACACTGAAGCTTTCTTT

v_call: TRBV5-1
clone_size: NA
j_call: TRBJ2-7
d_call: TRBD2
cdr3_aa: CASSLYRTSGRAGNYEQYF
cdr3_nt: TGCGCCAGCAGCTTGTACCGGACTAGCGGGAGGGCCGGGAACTACGAGCAGTACTTC

v_call: TRBV28
clone_size: NA
j_call: TRBJ2-1
d_call: TRBD1
cdr3_aa: CASSVGTGTPHTQFF
cdr3_nt: TGTGCCAGCAGCGTCGGGACAGGGACTCCCCACACGCAGTTCTTC

v_call: TRBV18
clone_size: NA
j_call: TRBJ1-5
d_call: TRBD1
cdr3_aa: CASSPSLQGLNQPQHF
cdr3_nt: TGTGCCAGCTCACCATCCCTACAGGGGCTCAATCAGCCCCAGCATTTT

v_call: TRBV6-5
clone_size: NA
j_call: TRBJ2-3
d_call: NA
cdr3_aa: CASSYTTDTQYF
cdr3_nt: TGTGCCAGCAGTTACACCACTGATACGCAGTATTTT

v_call: TRBV2
clone_size: NA
j_call: TRBJ2-1
d_call: NA
cdr3_aa: CASSPYNEQFF
cdr3_nt: TGTGCCAGCAGTCCTTACAATGAGCAGTTCTTC

v_call: TRBV7-2
clone_size: NA
j_call: TRBJ1-1
d_call: TRBD1
cdr3_aa: CASSLALGQGGGAFF
cdr3_nt: TGTGCCAGCAGCTTAGCGCTGGGGCAGGGGGGGGGAGCTTTCTTT

v_call: TRBV14
clone_size: NA
j_call: TRBJ2-7
d_call: TRBD2
cdr3_aa: CASSQDFGGGPNEQYF
cdr3_nt: TGTGCCAGCAGCCAAGATTTTGGGGGAGGGCCCAACGAGCAGTACTTC

v_call: TRBV27
clone_size: NA
j_call: TRBJ2-7
d_call: NA
cdr3_aa: CASSTGTIYEQYF
cdr3_nt: TGTGCCAGCAGTACCGGGACCATCTACGAGCAGTACTTC

v_call: TRBV5-1
clone_size: NA
j_call: TRBJ2-1
d_call: TRBD2
cdr3_aa: CASGPGGLAGGNEQFF
cdr3_nt: TGCGCCAGCGGCCCCGGGGGACTAGCGGGAGGAAATGAGCAGTTCTTC

v_call: TRBV9
clone_size: NA
j_call: TRBJ1-2
d_call: NA
cdr3_aa: CASSVADSNNYGYTF
cdr3_nt: TGTGCCAGCAGCGTAGCCGACAGTAATAACTATGGCTACACCTTC

v_call: TRBV12-5
clone_size: NA
j_call: TRBJ2-1
d_call: NA
cdr3_aa: CASGTPGPAGEQFF
cdr3_nt: TGTGCTAGTGGTACACCGGGACCCGCGGGGGAGCAGTTCTTC

v_call: TRBV11-2
clone_size: NA
j_call: TRBJ2-3
d_call: NA
cdr3_aa: CASSQRGGAADTQYF
cdr3_nt: TGTGCCAGCAGCCAAAGGGGGGGCGCGGCAGATACGCAGTATTTT

v_call: TRBV5-5
clone_size: NA
j_call: TRBJ2-7
d_call: TRBD1
cdr3_aa: CASSFDRASYEQYF
cdr3_nt: TGTGCCAGCAGCTTCGACAGGGCATCCTACGAGCAGTACTTC

v_call: TRBV11-3
clone_size: NA
j_call: TRBJ2-1
d_call: TRBD2
cdr3_aa: CASSKGGRAVNEQFF
cdr3_nt: TGTGCCAGCAGCAAAGGCGGGAGGGCGGTAAATGAGCAGTTCTTC

v_call: TRBV9
clone_size: NA
j_call: TRBJ1-3
d_call: TRBD1
cdr3_aa: CASSGGGTGTGNTIYF
cdr3_nt: TGTGCCAGCAGCGGAGGCGGGACAGGGACTGGAAACACCATATATTTT

v_call: TRBV5-6
clone_size: NA
j_call: TRBJ2-3
d_call: TRBD2
cdr3_aa: CASSWGSAGVSDTQYF
cdr3_nt: TGTGCCAGCAGCTGGGGATCTGCGGGAGTATCAGATACGCAGTATTTT